Listed below are T cell receptor beta chains from one sample, sequenced in a study of cytomegalovirus exposure and HLA in healthy donors. Sequenced by immunoSEQ multiplex PCR; TCRdb stores in-frame clones only, minus some. This sample has roughly 150,000 clones; around 73% occur once, and the top ten carry 5.4%. Sequencing was performed on PBMCs. The receptor set was obtained from a woman under 30 in good health and CMV-seropositive. Both conserved end residues are part of each CDR3. A D gene is named only where the DNA matches it firmly. The listing skips clone size in some rows; elsewhere it reads once, few, many or a size class.

cdr3_aa cdr3_nt j_call clone_size v_call d_call
CASRLTGVGNEKLFF TGTGCCAGCAGGCTGACAGGGGTGGGTAATGAAAAACTGTTTTTT TRBJ1-4 . TRBV2 TRBD1
CASSHSLAGDTDTQYF TGTGCCAGCAGCCATTCCTTAGCGGGGGACACAGATACGCAGTATTTT TRBJ2-3 once TRBV9 TRBD2
CASSIRTGGPIYSNQPQHF TGTGCCAGTAGTATTCGGACAGGGGGCCCAATTTATAGCAATCAGCCCCAGCATTTT TRBJ1-5 . TRBV19 TRBD1
CASRSGEGGSSQHF TGTGCCAGCCGGAGTGGAGAGGGAGGGTCGTCCCAGCATTTT TRBJ1-5 . TRBV2 .
CASSYRGLNYGYTF TGTGCCAGCAGTTACAGGGGGCTCAACTATGGCTACACCTTC TRBJ1-2 . TRBV6-5 TRBD1
CASIDRGDYEQYF TGTGCCAGTATCGACAGGGGAGACTACGAGCAGTACTTC TRBJ2-7 . TRBV6-1 TRBD1
CASSLFGQGAGETQYF TGTGCCAGCAGTTTATTCGGACAGGGGGCCGGGGAGACCCAGTACTTC TRBJ2-5 . TRBV28 TRBD1
CASSTTGMLENTEAFF TGTGCCAGCTCGACGACAGGGATGTTAGAAAACACTGAAGCTTTCTTT TRBJ1-1 few TRBV18 TRBD1
CSVEDPDREGYEQYF TGCAGCGTTGAAGACCCGGACAGGGAAGGATACGAGCAGTACTTC TRBJ2-7 . TRBV29-1 TRBD1
CASSGTANTEAFF TGTGCCAGCAGCGGGACTGCGAACACTGAAGCTTTCTTT TRBJ1-1 . TRBV6-5 .
CASSLDARPSSYEQYF TGTGCCAGCAGCTTAGATGCCAGGCCGAGCTCCTACGAGCAGTACTTC TRBJ2-7 . TRBV11-2 .
CASSYSAGQSSYEQYF TGTGCCAGCAGTTACTCTGCGGGACAGTCCTCCTACGAGCAGTACTTC TRBJ2-7 . TRBV6-6 .
CASSTVYVNTEAFF TGTGCCAGCAGTACTGTATACGTTAACACTGAAGCTTTCTTT TRBJ1-1 few TRBV2 .
CASSQALGRQETQYF TGCGCCAGCAGCCAAGCGCTGGGGAGGCAAGAGACCCAGTACTTC TRBJ2-5 . TRBV4-1 .
CASSLGVMAGGSGYTF TGCGCCAGCAGCTTGGGGGTGATGGCAGGGGGCTCTGGCTACACCTTC TRBJ1-2 . TRBV5-1 TRBD1
CASSLGADQETQYF TGCGCCAGCAGCTTGGGGGCAGACCAAGAGACCCAGTACTTC TRBJ2-5 . TRBV5-1 .
CASSSPSGQGAYEQYF TGTGCCAGTAGTTCCCCCTCGGGACAGGGGGCCTACGAGCAGTACTTC TRBJ2-7 . TRBV19 TRBD1
CASSQGREIYEQYF TGTGCCAGCAGCCAAGGTCGGGAAATATACGAGCAGTACTTC TRBJ2-7 . TRBV4-2 .
CASTLLSTGDVGYTF TGTGCCAGCACCCTCTTGTCGACAGGGGACGTTGGCTACACCTTC TRBJ1-2 . TRBV2 TRBD1
CASSFDREAKNIQYF TGTGCCAGCAGCTTCGACAGGGAGGCCAAAAACATTCAGTACTTC TRBJ2-4 once TRBV7-2 TRBD1
CASSLGTPGGLFF TGTGCCAGCAGCTTAGGTACCCCTGGCGGGCTGTTTTTT TRBJ2-2 few TRBV7-8 .
CASSDTGAGTEAFF TGTGCCAGCAGCGATACAGGGGCGGGGACTGAAGCTTTCTTT TRBJ1-1 . TRBV5-6 TRBD1
CASSGRGPGTGPRNTEAFF TGTGCCAGCAGTGGAAGGGGGCCCGGGACAGGACCGAGGAACACTGAAGCTTTCTTT TRBJ1-1 . TRBV6-1 TRBD1
CASSERDYIQETQYF TGTGCCAGCAGTGAACGGGACTACATACAAGAGACCCAGTACTTC TRBJ2-5 once TRBV2 TRBD2
CASSFIGGNQPQHF TGTGCCAGCAGTTTCATAGGGGGCAATCAGCCCCAGCATTTT TRBJ1-5 . TRBV27 .
CASGRGRQGRTEAFF TGTGCCAGCGGTCGGGGTCGACAGGGAAGAACTGAAGCTTTCTTT TRBJ1-1 few TRBV6-5 TRBD1
CASSLEGSLDTGELFF TGCGCCAGCAGCTTGGAGGGGTCCCTGGACACCGGGGAGCTGTTTTTT TRBJ2-2 . TRBV5-1 .
CASSQGAGAHEQYF TGCGCCAGCAGCCAAGGGGCAGGGGCCCACGAGCAGTACTTC TRBJ2-7 . TRBV4-3 .
CASSHFPGDTQYF TGCGCCAGCAGCCACTTCCCGGGGGATACGCAGTATTTT TRBJ2-3 . TRBV4-3 .
CASSLTRTRNTDTQYF TGTGCCAGCAGCTTAACAAGGACTCGAAACACAGATACGCAGTATTTT TRBJ2-3 . TRBV7-3 .
CASKTGTASYEQYF TGTGCCAGCAAGACCGGGACAGCCTCCTACGAGCAGTACTTC TRBJ2-7 . TRBV7-2 TRBD1
CASSPGGEQYF TGTGCCAGTAGTCCCGGGGGGGAGCAGTACTTC TRBJ2-7 . TRBV19 TRBD2
CASSLDSLYSSYNSPLHF TGTGCCAGCAGCTTAGACTCCCTCTACAGCTCCTATAATTCACCCCTCCACTTT TRBJ1-6 . TRBV7-9 .
CASSPRQGVWSTDTQYF TGTGCCAGCAGCCCTAGACAGGGTGTATGGAGCACAGATACGCAGTATTTT TRBJ2-3 . TRBV7-2 TRBD1
CASIGTGNQPQHF TGTGCCAGTATTGGGACAGGGAATCAGCCCCAGCATTTT TRBJ1-5 . TRBV19 TRBD1
CASSLQGRGEQYF TGTGCCAGCAGTTTACAGGGTCGCGGCGAGCAGTACTTC TRBJ2-7 . TRBV6-5 .
CASSPAGQGNSGANVLTF TGTGCCAGCAGCCCAGCGGGACAGGGGAACTCTGGGGCCAACGTCCTGACTTTC TRBJ2-6 . TRBV7-9 TRBD1
CASSETGRQPQHF TGTGCCAGCAGTGAGACAGGGCGGCAGCCCCAGCATTTT TRBJ1-5 . TRBV6-1 TRBD1
CASKGGSATNEKLFF TGTGCCAGCAAAGGGGGTTCCGCAACTAATGAAAAACTGTTTTTT TRBJ1-4 . TRBV6-6 .
CASSHRRGGQFF TGTGCCAGCAGCCATAGGAGGGGGGGGCAGTTCTTC TRBJ2-1 few TRBV13 .
CASSQIPGGVGWEQYF TGTGCTAGCAGCCAAATCCCTGGCGGGGTGGGATGGGAGCAGTACTTC TRBJ2-7 . TRBV7-7 .
CASSKRTGIYEQYF TGTGCCAGCAGTAAAAGGACAGGGATCTACGAGCAGTACTTC TRBJ2-7 . TRBV6-1 TRBD1
CASSLGFRDQPQHF TGTGCCAGCAGCCTAGGATTCAGGGATCAGCCCCAGCATTTT TRBJ1-5 . TRBV7-2 .
CASSFSEGETQYF TGTGCCAGCAGCTTCTCGGAGGGAGAGACCCAGTACTTC TRBJ2-5 . TRBV7-3 .